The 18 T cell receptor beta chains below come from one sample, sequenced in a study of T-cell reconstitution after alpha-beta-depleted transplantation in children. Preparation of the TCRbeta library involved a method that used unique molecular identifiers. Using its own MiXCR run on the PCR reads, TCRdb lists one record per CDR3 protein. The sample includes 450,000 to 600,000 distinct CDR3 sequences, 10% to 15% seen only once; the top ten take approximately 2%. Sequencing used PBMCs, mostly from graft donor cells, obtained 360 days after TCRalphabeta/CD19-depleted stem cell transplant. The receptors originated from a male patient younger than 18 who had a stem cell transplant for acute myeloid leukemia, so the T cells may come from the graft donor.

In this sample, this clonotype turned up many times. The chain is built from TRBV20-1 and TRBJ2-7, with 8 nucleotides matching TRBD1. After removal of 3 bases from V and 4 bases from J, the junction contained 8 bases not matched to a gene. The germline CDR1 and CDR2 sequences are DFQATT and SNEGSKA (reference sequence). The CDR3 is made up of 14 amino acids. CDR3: CSASYRGSPYEQYF. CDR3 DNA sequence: TGCAGTGCTAGTTACAGGGGGTCCCCATACGAGCAGTACTTC.

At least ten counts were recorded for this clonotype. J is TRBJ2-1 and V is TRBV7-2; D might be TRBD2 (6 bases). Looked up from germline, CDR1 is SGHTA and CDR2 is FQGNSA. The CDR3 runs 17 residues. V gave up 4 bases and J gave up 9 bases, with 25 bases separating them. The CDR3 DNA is TGTGCCAGCAGCTCACCGAAGGGACTGGGATCCCTCGGTGAGCAGTTCTTC. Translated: CASSSPKGLGSLGEQFF.

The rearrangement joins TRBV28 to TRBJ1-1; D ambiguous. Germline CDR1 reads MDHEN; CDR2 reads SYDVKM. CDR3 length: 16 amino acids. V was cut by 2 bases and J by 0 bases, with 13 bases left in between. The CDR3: CASSLGLRLMNTEAFF. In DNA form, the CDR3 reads TGTGCCAGCAGTTTAGGGCTACGACTAATGAACACTGAAGCTTTCTTT.

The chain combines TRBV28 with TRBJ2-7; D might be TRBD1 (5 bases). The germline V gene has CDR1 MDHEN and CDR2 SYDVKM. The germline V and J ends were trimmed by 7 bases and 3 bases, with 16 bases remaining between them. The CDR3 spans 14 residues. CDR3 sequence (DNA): TGTGCCAGCACATTGACGACAGCGATCTACGAGCAGTACTTC. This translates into CASTLTTAIYEQYF.

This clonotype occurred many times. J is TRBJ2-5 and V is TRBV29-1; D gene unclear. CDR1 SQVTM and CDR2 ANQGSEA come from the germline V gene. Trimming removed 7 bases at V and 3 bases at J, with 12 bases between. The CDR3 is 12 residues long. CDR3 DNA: TGCAGCGCTCTCGTGACCGAAGAGACCCAGTACTTC. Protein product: CSALVTEETQYF.

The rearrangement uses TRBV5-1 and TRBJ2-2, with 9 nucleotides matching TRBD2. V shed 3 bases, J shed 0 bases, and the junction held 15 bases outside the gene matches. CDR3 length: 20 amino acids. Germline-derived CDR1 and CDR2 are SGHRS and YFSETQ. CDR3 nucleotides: TGCGCCAGCAGCTCCTCCTTGGGGACTAGCTCAGTAGCGAACACCGGGGAGCTGTTTTTT. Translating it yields CASSSSLGTSSVANTGELFF.

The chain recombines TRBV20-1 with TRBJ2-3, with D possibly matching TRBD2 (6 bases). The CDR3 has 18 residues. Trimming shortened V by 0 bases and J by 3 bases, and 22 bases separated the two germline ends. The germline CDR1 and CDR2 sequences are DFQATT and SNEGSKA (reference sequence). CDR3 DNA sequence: TGCAGTGCTAGAGATGAAGGCGGAGGGATTCAATGGACAGATACGCAGTATTTT. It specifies CSARDEGGGIQWTDTQYF.

CDR3 sequence (DNA): TGCGCCAGCAGCTTAGGCAGGACGGGCGGAACTGAAGCTTTCTTT. It is translated as CASSLGRTGGTEAFF. This sequence joins TRBV5-1 and TRBJ1-1; D remains unclear. V was clipped by 2 bases and J by 5 bases, with 16 bases between them. CDR1 and CDR2 from the germline V gene are SGHRS and YFSETQ. The CDR3 loop spans 15 amino acids.

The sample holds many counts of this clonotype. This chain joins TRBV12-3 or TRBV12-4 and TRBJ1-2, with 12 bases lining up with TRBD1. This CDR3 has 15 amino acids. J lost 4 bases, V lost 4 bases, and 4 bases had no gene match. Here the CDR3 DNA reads TGTGCCAGCAGTTCCGGGACAGGGGGCGGCTATGGCTACACCTTC. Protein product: CASSSGTGGGYGYTF.

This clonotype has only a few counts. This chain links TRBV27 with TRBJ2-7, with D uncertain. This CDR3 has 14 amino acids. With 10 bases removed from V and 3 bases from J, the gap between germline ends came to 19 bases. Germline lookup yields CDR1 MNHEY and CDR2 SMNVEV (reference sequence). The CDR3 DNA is TGTGCCACCAGACGGTCCCCCGGGCACTACGAGCAGTACTTC. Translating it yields CATRRSPGHYEQYF.

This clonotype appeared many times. The CDR3 protein is CASSLAPRLAEGSYEQYF. CDR3 nucleotide sequence: TGTGCCAGCAGCTTAGCCCCAAGACTAGCGGAGGGCTCCTACGAGCAGTACTTC. This rearrangement joins TRBV7-2 to TRBJ2-7; 9 bases agree with TRBD2. Germline lookup yields CDR1 SGHTA and CDR2 FQGNSA. Trimming removed 0 bases from V and 0 bases from J; junction bases left unmatched: 9. CDR3 length: 18 residues.

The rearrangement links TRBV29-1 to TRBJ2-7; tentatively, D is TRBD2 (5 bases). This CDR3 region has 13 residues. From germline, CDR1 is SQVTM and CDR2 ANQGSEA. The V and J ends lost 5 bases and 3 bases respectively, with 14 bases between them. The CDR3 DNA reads TGCAGCGTTAGCCTGGGCGGGCTCTACGAGCAGTACTTC. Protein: CSVSLGGLYEQYF.

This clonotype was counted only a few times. This CDR3 is CASSRVEQYF. The DNA of the CDR3 is TGTGCCAGCAGTCGGGTCGAGCAGTACTTC. The V gene is TRBV28, the J gene TRBJ2-7, with D unclear. Germline V lookup: CDR1 MDHEN, CDR2 SYDVKM. The CDR3 runs to 10 residues. Deletions cut 5 bases from V and 6 bases from J, with 5 bases between.

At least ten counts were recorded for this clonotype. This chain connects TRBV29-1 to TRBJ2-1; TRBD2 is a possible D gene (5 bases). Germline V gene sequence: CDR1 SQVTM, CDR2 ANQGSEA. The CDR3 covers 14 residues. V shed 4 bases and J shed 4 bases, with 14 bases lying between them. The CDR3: CSVVSLRTYNEQFF. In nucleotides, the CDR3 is TGCAGCGTTGTTTCTTTACGGACTTACAATGAGCAGTTCTTC.

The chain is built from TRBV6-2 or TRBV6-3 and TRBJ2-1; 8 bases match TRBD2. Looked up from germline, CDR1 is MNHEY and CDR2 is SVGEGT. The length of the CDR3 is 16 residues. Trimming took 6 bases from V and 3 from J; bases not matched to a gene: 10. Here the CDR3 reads CASSLFPSGFYNEQFF. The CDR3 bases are TGTGCCAGCAGCCTTTTCCCTAGCGGGTTCTACAATGAGCAGTTCTTC.

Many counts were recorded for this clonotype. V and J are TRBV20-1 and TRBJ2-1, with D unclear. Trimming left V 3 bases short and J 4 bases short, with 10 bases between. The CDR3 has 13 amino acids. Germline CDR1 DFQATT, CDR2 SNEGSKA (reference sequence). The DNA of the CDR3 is TGCAGTGCTAGCCGACCCCTATACAATGAGCAGTTCTTC. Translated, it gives CSASRPLYNEQFF.

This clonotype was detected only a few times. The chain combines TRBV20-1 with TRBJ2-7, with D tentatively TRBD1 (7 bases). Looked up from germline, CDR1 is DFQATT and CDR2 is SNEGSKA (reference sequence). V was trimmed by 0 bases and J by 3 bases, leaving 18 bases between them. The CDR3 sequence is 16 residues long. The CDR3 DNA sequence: TGCAGTGCTAGAGATCGGGGCAGGGGGGTCGGCTACGAGCAGTACTTC. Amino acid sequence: CSARDRGRGVGYEQYF.

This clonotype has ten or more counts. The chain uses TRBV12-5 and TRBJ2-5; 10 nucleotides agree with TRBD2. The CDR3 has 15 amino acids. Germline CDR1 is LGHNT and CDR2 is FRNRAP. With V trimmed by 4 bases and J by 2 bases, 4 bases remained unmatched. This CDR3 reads CASGSGTSAQETQYF. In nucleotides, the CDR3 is TGTGCTAGTGGTTCCGGGACTAGCGCTCAAGAGACCCAGTACTTC. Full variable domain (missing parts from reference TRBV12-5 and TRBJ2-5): DARVTQTPRHKVTEMGQEVTMRCQPILGHNTVFWYRQTMMQGLELLAYFRNRAPLDDSGMPKDRFSAEMPDATLATLKIQPSEPRDSAVYFCASGSGTSAQETQYFGPGTRLLVL.